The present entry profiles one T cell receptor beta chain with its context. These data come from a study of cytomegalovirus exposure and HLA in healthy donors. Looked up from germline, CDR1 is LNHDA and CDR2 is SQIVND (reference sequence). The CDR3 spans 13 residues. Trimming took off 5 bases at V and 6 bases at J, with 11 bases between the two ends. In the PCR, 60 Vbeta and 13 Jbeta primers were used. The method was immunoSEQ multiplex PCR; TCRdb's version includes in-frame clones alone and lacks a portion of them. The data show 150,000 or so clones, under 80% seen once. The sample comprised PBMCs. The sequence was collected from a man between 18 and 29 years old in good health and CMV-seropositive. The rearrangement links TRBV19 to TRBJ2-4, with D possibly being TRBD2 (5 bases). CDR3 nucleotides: TGTGCCAGTAGTCAAAGCGGTCTAAACATTCAGTACTTC. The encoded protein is CASSQSGLNIQYF.